A selection of T cell receptor beta chains follows, all from one sample in a study of blood T cell repertoires in COVID-19. TCRdb keeps only in-frame clones here, not all; method: immunoSEQ multiplex PCR. The sample records about 110,000 clones, approximately 81% being singletons. What was sequenced was peripheral blood. These receptors originate from a man in his forties with acute or convalescent COVID-19. CDR3s include the opening cysteine and the closing phenylalanine or tryptophan. D genes are given only for firm matches. Size values are once, few and many counts, or a class for expanded clones, and some rows have none.

d_gene	v_gene	abundance	j_gene	CDR3aa	CDR3nt
TRBD2	TRBV5-1	.	TRBJ2-3	CASSLSGGASGDTQYF	TGCGCCAGCAGCTTGAGCGGGGGGGCCAGTGGGGATACGCAGTATTTT
TRBD2	TRBV3-1/TRBV3-2	.	TRBJ2-3	CASSPTWEGTQYF	TGTGCCAGCAGCCCCACTTGGGAGGGTACGCAGTATTTT
.	TRBV7-2	.	TRBJ1-6	CASSLRTLSYNSPLHF	TGTGCCAGCAGTCTTAGGACTCTCTCCTATAATTCACCCCTCCACTTT
.	TRBV11-2	few	TRBJ2-1	CASSLLNEQFF	TGTGCCAGCAGCTTACTGAATGAGCAGTTCTTC
TRBD2	TRBV30	.	TRBJ2-1	CAWSVFGGLAGPLNKGNEQFF	TGTGCCTGGAGTGTATTCGGTGGACTAGCGGGTCCCCTCAACAAGGGGAATGAGCAGTTCTTC
TRBD2	TRBV9	.	TRBJ2-1	CASSRPSGGAGNEQFF	TGTGCCAGCAGCCGACCGAGCGGGGGGGCTGGCAATGAGCAGTTCTTC
.	TRBV28	.	TRBJ1-3	CASSLHGGGNTIYF	TGTGCCAGCAGTCTCCACGGGGGGGGAAACACCATATATTTT
.	TRBV10-1	.	TRBJ2-1	CASSARQVDNEQFF	TGCGCCAGCAGTGCCCGACAGGTCGACAATGAGCAGTTCTTC
.	TRBV21-1	.	TRBJ2-1	CASSPERQGILTDDRPDYNEQFF	TGTGCCAGCAGCCCCGAGAGGCAGGGTATCCTGACCGACGACCGACCGGACTACAATGAGCAGTTCTTC
.	TRBV7-2	.	TRBJ2-2	CASSLFVGWQGGTGELFF	TGTGCCAGCAGCTTATTTGTGGGCTGGCAGGGGGGCACCGGGGAGCTGTTTTTT
.	TRBV10-3	once	TRBJ2-2	CAISGSATGPGELFF	TGTGCCATCAGTGGATCCGCCACAGGGCCCGGGGAGCTGTTTTTT
TRBD1	TRBV24-1	.	TRBJ1-2	CATSDSGQGEHGYTF	TGTGCCACCAGTGACTCCGGACAGGGTGAACATGGCTACACCTTC
TRBD1	TRBV2	once	TRBJ2-2	CASNDRTGQNTGELFF	TGTGCCAGCAATGACCGGACAGGACAGAACACCGGGGAGCTGTTTTTT
.	TRBV6-6	.	TRBJ2-7	CASSYRLGDTPYEQYF	TGTGCCAGCAGTTATCGTCTTGGAGATACCCCCTACGAGCAGTACTTC
TRBD1	TRBV6-1	.	TRBJ1-2	CASSEAGQYGYTF	TGTGCCAGCAGTGAAGCGGGACAGTATGGCTACACCTTC
TRBD1	TRBV6-5	.	TRBJ2-7	CASSSQGVYEQYF	TGTGCCAGCAGTTCACAGGGGGTCTACGAGCAGTACTTC
TRBD1	TRBV5-1	.	TRBJ2-1	CASSIGDSSYNEQFF	TGCGCCAGCAGCATTGGGGACAGCTCCTACAATGAGCAGTTCTTC
TRBD1	TRBV13	.	TRBJ2-5	CASSLGQGGGNVETQYF	TGTGCCAGCAGCTTGGGACAGGGTGGAGGTAACGTAGAGACCCAGTACTTC
TRBD1	TRBV5-1	.	TRBJ1-1	CASSLSENLGQPLNTEAFF	TGCGCCAGCAGCTTGTCGGAAAACCTGGGACAGCCTTTGAACACTGAAGCTTTCTTT
.	TRBV7-9	once	TRBJ1-1	CASSASGSTEAFF	TGTGCCAGCAGCGCCTCAGGGTCCACTGAAGCTTTCTTT
TRBD2	TRBV7-2	.	TRBJ2-1	CASSSRGTSEQFF	TGTGCCAGCAGCTCCCGCGGGACTAGCGAGCAGTTCTTC
TRBD2	TRBV28	.	TRBJ2-5	CASSSGGTNRKTQYF	TGTGCCAGCAGTTCTGGAGGGACTAATCGTAAGACCCAGTACTTC
TRBD1	TRBV7-9	.	TRBJ2-2	CASSRTGSTGELFF	TGTGCCAGCAGCCGGACAGGCTCCACCGGGGAGCTGTTTTTT
.	TRBV21-1	.	TRBJ1-2	CASSTDSGTANYGYTF	TGTGCCAGCAGCACCGACTCCGGGACAGCTAACTATGGCTACACCTTC
.	TRBV6-1	.	TRBJ2-6	CASSEFFGANVLTF	TGTGCCAGCAGTGAATTCTTTGGGGCCAACGTCCTGACTTTC
TRBD1	TRBV2	.	TRBJ2-3	CASSATGASTDTQYF	TGTGCCAGCAGCGCGACAGGGGCTAGCACAGATACGCAGTATTTT
TRBD1	TRBV7-9	.	TRBJ2-7	CASSLVQGAYEQYF	TGTGCCAGCAGCTTAGTACAGGGGGCCTACGAGCAGTACTTC
TRBD2	TRBV12-3/TRBV12-4	.	TRBJ2-1	CASSRTSGGEQFF	TGTGCCAGCAGCCGGACTAGCGGCGGTGAGCAGTTCTTC
TRBD2	TRBV27	.	TRBJ2-3	CASSLAGGLTDTQYF	TGTGCCAGCAGTTTAGCGGGGGGGCTAACAGATACGCAGTATTTT
.	TRBV5-1	.	TRBJ1-4	CASSLRNPNEKLFF	TGCGCCAGCAGCCTACGAAATCCTAATGAAAAACTGTTTTTT
TRBD2	TRBV6-5	.	TRBJ2-3	CASAGGFNRADTQYF	TGTGCCAGTGCGGGGGGCTTCAATAGGGCAGATACGCAGTATTTT
TRBD1	TRBV2	.	TRBJ2-7	CASSKTGQTLEQYF	TGTGCCAGCAGCAAGACAGGGCAAACCCTCGAGCAGTACTTC
TRBD1	TRBV11-2	.	TRBJ2-5	CASSPRWGGQGRSETQYF	TGTGCCAGCAGCCCCCGATGGGGGGGACAGGGGAGATCAGAGACCCAGTACTTC
TRBD1	TRBV10-3	.	TRBJ1-2	CAITGTRGRDINYGYTF	TGTGCCATCACCGGGACCAGGGGGCGGGATATTAACTATGGCTACACCTTC
.	TRBV7-4	once	TRBJ1-4	CASSFRGGKATNEKLFF	TGTGCCAGCAGCTTCAGGGGAGGGAAAGCAACTAATGAAAAACTGTTTTTT
.	TRBV6-5	.	TRBJ2-4	CASSYSTGLNIQYF	TGTGCCAGCAGTTACTCCACAGGGTTGAACATTCAGTACTTC
TRBD1	TRBV25-1	.	TRBJ2-7	CASSAGTGSYEQYF	TGTGCCAGCAGTGCCGGGACAGGGTCCTACGAGCAGTACTTC
TRBD1	TRBV4-1	once	TRBJ2-7	CASSQDRGQGALYEQYF	TGCGCCAGCAGCCAAGATCGGGGACAGGGTGCACTCTACGAGCAGTACTTC
.	TRBV30	.	TRBJ1-4	CAWSTGFEKLFF	TGTGCCTGGAGTACGGGTTTTGAAAAACTGTTTTTT
TRBD1	TRBV11-2	.	TRBJ1-5	CASSLFSGGGQPQHF	TGTGCCAGCAGCTTATTCTCAGGGGGTGGTCAGCCCCAGCATTTT
.	TRBV10-3	.	TRBJ1-3	CAISDGTFGNTIYF	TGTGCCATCAGTGATGGGACATTTGGAAACACCATATATTTT
TRBD2	TRBV5-4	.	TRBJ2-7	CASSLASGGNSYEQYF	TGTGCCAGCAGCTTGGCGAGCGGGGGTAACTCCTACGAGCAGTACTTC
TRBD1	TRBV4-1	.	TRBJ2-5	CASSQVGGQQETQYF	TGCGCCAGCAGCCAAGTAGGGGGCCAACAAGAGACCCAGTACTTC
.	TRBV10-3	.	TRBJ1-3	CAISDEGSGNTIYF	TGTGCCATCAGTGACGAGGGAAGTGGAAACACCATATATTTT
.	TRBV30	once	TRBJ1-6	CAWRGINNSPLHF	TGTGCCTGGAGGGGCATTAATAATTCACCCCTCCACTTT
.	TRBV11-3	.	TRBJ2-3	CASSLDPSTDTQYF	TGTGCCAGCAGCTTAGACCCGAGCACAGATACGCAGTATTTT
.	TRBV6-6	.	TRBJ2-7	CASNLGGGGGEQYF	TGTGCCAGCAATCTCGGAGGGGGCGGAGGGGAGCAGTACTTC